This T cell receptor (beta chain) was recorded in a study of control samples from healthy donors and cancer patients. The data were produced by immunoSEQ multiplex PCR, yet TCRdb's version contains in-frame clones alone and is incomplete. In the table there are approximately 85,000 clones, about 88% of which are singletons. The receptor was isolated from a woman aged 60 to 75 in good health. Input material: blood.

The CDR3 here is CASSQDRGRGNQPQHF. The DNA for the CDR3 is TGCGCCAGCAGCCAAGATCGGGGGCGGGGCAATCAGCCCCAGCATTTT. The chain joins TRBV4-1 to TRBJ1-5, with D tentatively TRBD1 (6 bases). Germline CDR1 MGHRA, CDR2 YSYEKL. The CDR3 is made up of 16 amino acids. The germline V and J ends were trimmed by 0 bases and 2 bases, with 11 bases remaining between them.